The 4 T cell receptor beta chains reported below all come from one sample, sequenced in a study of blood T cells in healthy people across ages. Alongside a J-beta primer mix, a sample-barcoded 5' primer served in a second PCR lasting about 7 to 12 cycles. TCRdb re-called the 5' RACE reads through MiXCR, storing one row per CDR3 protein. The sample yields 1.5 million to 2 million distinct CDR3 sequences, about 50% seen once. Sequencing used blood. These receptors were collected from a middle-aged woman in good health.

The chain has TRBV6-5 and TRBJ2-1; TRBD2 matches 12 bases. Trimming removed 2 bases from V and 0 bases from J; junction bases left unmatched: 17. The CDR3 contains 22 residues. Germline V gene data show CDR1 as MNHEY and CDR2 as SVGAGI. The DNA of the CDR3 is TGTGCCAGCAGTTACCTTGCCCGGCGACTAGCGGGGGCCGGTAGCTCCTACAATGAGCAGTTCTTC. The encoded protein is CASSYLARRLAGAGSSYNEQFF.

This rearrangement joins TRBV6-5 to TRBJ2-1, with 7 bases that match TRBD1. With 2 bases clipped from V and 4 bases from J, the junction kept 8 bases outside the gene matches. CDR1 MNHEY and CDR2 SVGAGI come from the germline V gene. This CDR3 is 16 amino acids long. CDR3 nucleotide sequence: TGTGCCAGCAGTTACACTAAGGGACAGTTTTACAATGAGCAGTTCTTC. Translated, it gives CASSYTKGQFYNEQFF.

This clonotype showed up just once. The chain is built from TRBV24-1 and TRBJ2-3; a weak D match, TRBD2 (7 bases). The CDR3 covers 16 residues. Germline-derived CDR1 and CDR2 are KGHDR and SFDVKD. V gave up 2 bases and J gave up 1 base, with 12 bases separating them. The CDR3 DNA is TGTGCCACCAGTGATTCGTGGGGGGGGCGCACAGATACGCAGTATTTT. Translation gives CATSDSWGGRTDTQYF.

CDR3 sequence: CASSKSGTSGGETQYF. The CDR3 coding sequence is TGTGCCAGCAGTAAGTCCGGGACTAGCGGAGGGGAGACCCAGTACTTC. This chain joins TRBV6-2 or TRBV6-3 and TRBJ2-5, with TRBD2 identical over 11 bases. Trimming at V came to 5 bases and at J to 5 bases, leaving 10 bases not matched to a gene. The CDR3 contains 16 residues. Per germline, CDR1 MNHEY and CDR2 SVGEGT.